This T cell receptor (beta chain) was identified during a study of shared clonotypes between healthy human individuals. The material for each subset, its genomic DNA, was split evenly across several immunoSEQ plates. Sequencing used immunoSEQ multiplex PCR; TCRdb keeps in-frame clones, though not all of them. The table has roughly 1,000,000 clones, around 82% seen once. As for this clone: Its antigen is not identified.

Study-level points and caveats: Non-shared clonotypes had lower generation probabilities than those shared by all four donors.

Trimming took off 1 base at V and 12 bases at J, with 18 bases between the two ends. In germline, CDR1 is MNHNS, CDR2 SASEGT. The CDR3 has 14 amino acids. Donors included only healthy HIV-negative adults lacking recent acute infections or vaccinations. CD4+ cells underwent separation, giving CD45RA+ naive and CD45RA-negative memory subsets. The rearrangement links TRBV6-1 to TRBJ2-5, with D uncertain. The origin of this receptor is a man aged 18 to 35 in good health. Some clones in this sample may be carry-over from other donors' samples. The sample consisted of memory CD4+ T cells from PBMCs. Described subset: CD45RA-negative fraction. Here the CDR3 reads CASSEEQRVGPEYF. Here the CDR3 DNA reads TGTGCCAGCAGTGAAGAACAACGCGTCGGGCCTGAGTACTTC.